The 16 T cell receptor beta chains in this list originate from one sample, sequenced in a study of response to subunit inactivated influenza vaccine. TCRdb redid the calling of the RT-PCR reads with MiXCR, one entry per CDR3 protein. The repertoire holds about 780,000 distinct CDR3 sequences, with around 20% as singletons. Source: PBMCs from blood, taken roughly 5 days after vaccination. Source of these receptors: a man between 50 and 59 years old who received an inactivated influenza vaccine.

Here the CDR3 reads CASSLGPLRNSNQPQHF. The CDR3 DNA sequence: TGTGCCAGCAGTTTAGGCCCCCTGAGAAATAGCAATCAGCCCCAGCATTTT. The genes are TRBV12-3 or TRBV12-4 and TRBJ1-5; D gene uncertain. The CDR3 is 17 residues long. V dropped 1 base and J dropped 0 bases, with 13 bases sitting between them.

This clonotype was seen more than once but under ten times. V gene TRBV24-1 combines with J gene TRBJ2-5; 10 positions match TRBD1. Germline V gene lookup returns CDR1 KGHDR and CDR2 SFDVKD. J lost 2 bases, V lost 4 bases, and 12 bases had no gene match. The CDR3 has 18 residues. CDR3 DNA: TGTGCCACCAGTGAATACTCAAGGGCGGGACAGGGGCAAGAGACCCAGTACTTC. This sequence encodes CATSEYSRAGQGQETQYF.

This clonotype has just a few counts. The chain combines TRBV3-1 with TRBJ2-7; TRBD2 matches at 15 bases. J lost 5 bases, V lost 4 bases, and 9 bases had no gene match. The CDR3 loop spans 17 amino acids. Per germline, CDR1 LGHDT and CDR2 YNNKEL (reference sequence). CDR3 sequence reads: CASSPWGLAGGYHEQYF. CDR3 DNA sequence: TGTGCCAGCAGCCCCTGGGGACTAGCGGGAGGATACCACGAGCAGTACTTC.

This clonotype appeared once. This chain connects TRBV5-1 to TRBJ2-5, with 10 positions matching TRBD2. J was trimmed by 5 bases and V by 5 bases; bases with no gene match: 12. There are 16 residues in the CDR3. CDR1 is SGHRS, CDR2 YFSETQ, per germline. The CDR3 sequence is CASSIGASGRPETQYF. The CDR3 coding sequence is TGCGCCAGCAGTATAGGGGCTAGCGGGAGACCGGAGACCCAGTACTTC.

CDR3 DNA: TGTGCCATCAGTGAGTCAGGGAGCGCCCGGGAGCAGTACTTC. Translation: CAISESGSAREQYF. This rearrangement joins TRBV10-3 to TRBJ2-7; a weak D match, TRBD2 (5 bases). CDR3 length: 14 residues. Trimming cost V 0 bases and J 7 bases, with 13 bases left between them. Germline CDR1 is ENHRY and CDR2 is SYGVKD.

This clonotype was counted only a few times. The chain combines TRBV5-1 with TRBJ1-2, with D possibly being TRBD1 (5 bases). From germline, CDR1 is SGHRS and CDR2 YFSETQ. CDR3 length equals 14 residues. V was pared by 0 bases and J by 5 bases, with 11 bases between. The CDR3 reads CASSLGLGEYGYTF. The CDR3 DNA is TGCGCCAGCAGCTTGGGGCTAGGGGAGTATGGCTACACCTTC.

This clonotype was seen a single time. The CDR3 loop is CASSRQWVEQFF. CDR3 nucleotide sequence: TGTGCCAGCAGCAGACAATGGGTTGAGCAGTTCTTC. J is TRBJ2-1 and V is TRBV7-9; D ambiguous. The V end was cut by 5 bases, the J end by 9 bases, with 11 bases between. CDR1 and CDR2 (germline): SEHNR, FQNEAQ (reference sequence). The CDR3 has 12 residues.

The chain uses TRBV11-2 and TRBJ2-1; 7 bases align to TRBD2. This CDR3 contains 14 residues. Per germline, CDR1 SGHAT and CDR2 FQNNGV. V lost 0 bases, J lost 12 bases, and 8 bases stayed unmatched. CDR3 protein: CASSLEGHGGGQFF. Written as DNA, the CDR3 is TGTGCCAGCAGCTTAGAAGGCCATGGGGGGGGGCAGTTCTTC. The full variable domain, completed using reference TRBV11-2 and TRBJ2-1, is EAGVAQSPRYKIIEKRQSVAFWCNPISGHATLYWYQQILGQGPKLLIQFQNNGVVDDSQLPKDRFSAERLKGVDSTLKIQPAKLEDSAVYLCASSLEGHGGGQFFGPGTRLTVL.

This clonotype was recorded a few times. This sequence joins TRBV7-9 and TRBJ2-3, with TRBD2 matching 8 bases. V shed 5 bases and J 8 bases; nucleotides not matched to a gene: 9. This CDR3 is 14 amino acids long. The germline V gene encodes CDR1 SEHNR and CDR2 FQNEAQ (reference sequence). In DNA, the CDR3 is TGTGCCAGCAGCCAACAAATACTAGCGGCTACGCAGTATTTT. Encoded protein: CASSQQILAATQYF.

The sample holds a few counts of this clonotype. This chain joins TRBV20-1 and TRBJ2-2; 8 bases line up with TRBD1. With V trimmed by 4 bases and J by 7 bases, 5 bases remained unmatched. Germline V lookup: CDR1 DFQATT, CDR2 SNEGSKA (reference sequence). The CDR3 covers 13 residues. In DNA form, the CDR3 reads TGCAGTGCTACAGGGGGCTTGTTCGGGGAGCTGTTTTTT. Its translation: CSATGGLFGELFF.

The chain combines TRBV20-1 with TRBJ2-3; possibly TRBD2 for D (5 bases). V was clipped by 2 bases and J by 4 bases, with 16 bases between them. Germline values: CDR1 DFQATT, CDR2 SNEGSKA (reference sequence). This CDR3 is 15 amino acids long. The CDR3: CSARSGGGGPDTQYF. Here the CDR3 DNA reads TGCAGTGCTAGATCCGGTGGAGGCGGGCCAGATACGCAGTATTTT.

This clonotype occurred many times. The chain links TRBV7-2 to TRBJ2-7; 7 nucleotides agree with TRBD2. Germline CDR1 and CDR2: SGHTA and FQGNSA. Unmatched junction bases numbered 9, after V lost 4 bases and J lost 0 bases. CDR3 length equals 16 residues. In DNA form, the CDR3 reads TGTGCCAGCAGCTCGCGGGCGACTAGCTTCTCCTACGAGCAGTACTTC. It specifies CASSSRATSFSYEQYF.

This clonotype was seen only a few times. J is TRBJ2-5 and V is TRBV24-1, with D perhaps TRBD1 or TRBD2 (6 bases each). Per the germline V gene, CDR1 is KGHDR and CDR2 is SFDVKD. This CDR3 spans 16 amino acids. Deletions cut 7 bases from V and 4 bases from J, with 21 bases between. The DNA of the CDR3 is TGTGCCACCAGCGACCCAATACAGGGAGGAGGAGAGACCCAGTACTTC. It encodes CATSDPIQGGGETQYF.

The rearrangement links TRBV10-3 to TRBJ2-3, with 8 bases matching TRBD2. The CDR3 has 15 amino acids. J was trimmed by 0 bases and V by 8 bases; bases with no gene match: 7. From germline, CDR1 is ENHRY and CDR2 SYGVKD. The CDR3: CAIAGGGPSTDTQYF. As DNA, the CDR3 is TGTGCCATCGCGGGCGGGGGGCCTAGCACAGATACGCAGTATTTT.

The chain uses TRBV10-3 and TRBJ1-2; TRBD1 agrees at 9 bases. V was pared by 4 bases and J by 8 bases, with 5 bases of the junction left unmatched. The CDR3 sequence is 13 residues long. Germline-derived CDR1 and CDR2 are ENHRY and SYGVKD. CDR3 sequence: CAISVDRGRGYTF. The DNA of the CDR3 is TGTGCCATCAGTGTGGACAGGGGTCGGGGCTACACCTTC.

Ten or more counts support this clonotype. J is TRBJ2-1 and V is TRBV29-1, with 7 bases that match TRBD1. This CDR3 is 14 amino acids long. Germline CDR1 and CDR2: SQVTM and ANQGSEA. V gave up 6 bases and J gave up 0 bases; unmatched junction bases: 5. CDR3 residues: CSVTRDSSYNEQFF. DNA for the CDR3: TGCAGCGTCACCCGGGACAGCTCCTACAATGAGCAGTTCTTC.